Sequencing of this T cell receptor beta chain was carried out in a study of T cell changes during pregnancy in multiple sclerosis. This clone was observed a few times. Using immunoSEQ multiplex PCR, the repertoire was profiled, and TCRdb retains in-frame clones only, with some absent. This table has around 88,000 clones, just over 90% appearing once. This TCR came from a female donor with multiple sclerosis, enrolled in a pregnancy study. The sequenced sample was peripheral blood, obtained in the first trimester of pregnancy.

The CDR3 bases are TGTGCCAGCAGCCAAGACAGGGATACTGAAGCTTTCTTT. Translating it yields CASSQDRDTEAFF. V gene TRBV7-2 combines with J gene TRBJ1-1; TRBD1 agrees at 7 bases. The germline V gene has CDR1 SGHTA and CDR2 FQGNSA. Trimming cost V 5 bases and J 5 bases; bases outside gene matches: 5. This CDR3 comprises 13 residues.